A selection of T cell receptor beta chains follows, all from one sample in a study of glioma-infiltrating T cells. MiXCR, run by TCRdb on the multiplex PCR reads, gives a single entry per CDR3 protein. This table holds tens of thousands of distinct CDR3 sequences, 20% to 25% found once. The sample consisted of glioma tissue, nonneoplastic brain tissue, or PBMCs (not recorded which). Source of these receptors: a human donor with low-grade glioma or glioblastoma, undergoing nonglioma brain surgery, or in good health (not recorded which). Both conserved end residues are part of each CDR3. The order of the fields is D gene, J gene, V gene, clone size, CDR3 protein, CDR3 DNA. The D gene is left open where the match is weak. Size tells how often a clone was seen (once, few, many) or the class of an expanded clone, and some rows leave it out.

TRBD1,TRBJ1-5,TRBV19,once,CASSILQGGQPQHF,TGTGCCAGTAGTATCCTACAGGGGGGTCAGCCCCAGCATTTT
-,TRBJ2-4,TRBV5-4,-,CASSQRGQRNIQYF,TGTGCCAGCAGCCAACGGGGTCAAAGAAACATTCAGTACTTC
TRBD1,TRBJ2-7,TRBV6-1,many,CASSVGQGGGTSSYEQYF,TGTGCCAGCAGCGTGGGACAGGGTGGCGGAACAAGCTCCTACGAGCAGTACTTC
-,TRBJ2-1,TRBV5-4,-,CASTRTSSNEQFF,TGTGCCAGCACCCGAACTAGCTCCAATGAGCAGTTCTTC
TRBD2,TRBJ2-3,TRBV6-6,many,CASSYGSGRAPDTQYF,TGTGCCAGCAGTTACGGCAGCGGGAGGGCCCCAGATACGCAGTATTTT
TRBD1,TRBJ2-5,TRBV2,many,CASSERGQGLVETQYF,TGTGCCAGCAGTGAAAGGGGACAGGGGCTGGTGGAGACCCAGTACTTC
TRBD1,TRBJ2-7,TRBV12-3/TRBV12-4,few,CASSYGQGAFYEQYF,TGTGCCAGCAGTTATGGACAGGGGGCTTTCTACGAGCAGTACTTC
-,TRBJ1-1,TRBV7-2,many,CASSLGHGPNTEAFF,TGTGCCAGCAGCTTAGGCCATGGGCCGAACACTGAAGCTTTCTTT
-,TRBJ1-1,TRBV20-1,-,CSARGAGETEAFF,TGCAGTGCTAGAGGGGCAGGGGAAACTGAAGCTTTCTTT
TRBD1,TRBJ1-5,TRBV18,many,CASSPADRGLYSNQPQHF,TGTGCCAGCTCACCGGCGGACAGGGGTCTTTATAGCAATCAGCCCCAGCATTTT
-,TRBJ2-5,TRBV7-6,many,CASSLDAAGETQYF,TGTGCCAGCAGCTTAGACGCTGCCGGGGAGACCCAGTACTTC
-,TRBJ1-1,TRBV4-2,many,CASSQRRGREAFF,TGTGCCAGCAGCCAGAGAAGGGGGAGGGAAGCTTTCTTT
TRBD2,TRBJ2-7,TRBV7-8,few,CASSQIAGGADEQYF,TGTGCCAGCAGCCAGATAGCGGGAGGGGCTGATGAGCAGTACTTC
TRBD2,TRBJ2-7,TRBV4-1,-,CASSQYPGTSGRWQYF,TGCGCCAGCAGCCAATACCCCGGGACTAGCGGGAGATGGCAGTACTTC
TRBD2,TRBJ2-1,TRBV12-3/TRBV12-4,-,CASSITSGRANEQFF,TGTGCCAGCAGTATAACTAGCGGGAGGGCCAATGAGCAGTTCTTC
TRBD1,TRBJ2-5,TRBV10-1,-,CASSPDRGETQYF,TGCGCCAGCAGTCCGGACAGGGGCGAGACCCAGTACTTC
-,TRBJ1-2,TRBV9,-,CASSVAVSKWDGYTF,TGTGCCAGCAGCGTAGCCGTCTCGAAATGGGATGGCTACACCTTC
TRBD2,TRBJ2-1,TRBV6-2/TRBV6-3,many,CASSSRGAGGYNEQFF,TGTGCCAGCAGTTCCCGCGGAGCGGGAGGGTACAATGAGCAGTTCTTC
TRBD1,TRBJ1-1,TRBV20-1,many,CSAPRTGRNTEAFF,TGCAGTGCCCCCCGGACAGGAAGGAACACTGAAGCTTTCTTT
-,TRBJ1-2,TRBV4-1,many,CASSQEPGAGGFGYTF,TGCGCCAGCAGCCAAGAACCCGGGGCGGGGGGCTTTGGCTACACCTTC
TRBD1,TRBJ2-7,TRBV5-4,-,CASSFRDRGSYEQYF,TGTGCCAGCAGCTTCCGGGACAGGGGCTCCTACGAGCAGTACTTC
TRBD1,TRBJ2-3,TRBV15,many,CATRDRPFTDTQYF,TGTGCCACTCGGGACAGACCCTTCACAGATACGCAGTATTTT
-,TRBJ2-7,TRBV5-1,few,CASSLGTAVTYEQYF,TGCGCCAGCAGCTTGGGGACAGCGGTTACCTACGAGCAGTACTTC
-,TRBJ2-7,TRBV27,-,CASSLEGEEHEQYF,TGTGCCAGCAGTCTGGAGGGAGAGGAACACGAGCAGTACTTC
TRBD2,TRBJ2-1,TRBV6-1,many,CATSTTSGPYNEQFF,TGTGCCACCTCTACGACTAGCGGTCCCTACAATGAGCAGTTCTTC
-,TRBJ2-5,TRBV7-2,many,CASSPGAQETQYF,TGTGCCAGCAGCCCAGGTGCTCAAGAGACCCAGTACTTC
-,TRBJ2-3,TRBV27,many,CASSLSAGTDTQYF,TGTGCCAGCAGTTTAAGCGCGGGCACAGATACGCAGTATTTT
-,TRBJ1-1,TRBV18,many,CASSRLQDLNTEAFF,TGTGCCAGCTCACGTCTGCAGGATTTGAACACTGAAGCTTTCTTT
-,TRBJ2-7,TRBV28,many,CASSLDGTVREQYF,TGTGCCAGCAGTTTAGATGGGACGGTTCGGGAGCAGTACTTC
TRBD2,TRBJ2-1,TRBV3-1,-,CASSRRTSGKPHNEQFF,TGTGCCAGCAGCCGCCGGACTAGCGGGAAGCCCCACAATGAGCAGTTCTTC
-,TRBJ2-7,TRBV18,-,CASSPMSEGDGYEQYF,TGTGCCAGCTCACCAATGAGCGAGGGGGACGGGTACGAGCAGTACTTC
-,TRBJ1-1,TRBV29-1,-,CSVRSRTANTKAFF,TGCAGCGTCCGATCCCGGACAGCTAACACTAAAGCTTTCTTT
-,TRBJ1-2,TRBV6-1,many,CASSPDYGYTF,TGTGCCAGCAGTCCTGATTATGGCTACACCTTC
-,TRBJ2-1,TRBV4-1,many,CASSQDLGQNNEQFF,TGCGCCAGCAGCCAAGATCTTGGGCAGAACAATGAGCAGTTCTTC
-,TRBJ2-1,TRBV6-1,many,CASSWDSSNEQFF,TGTGCCAGCAGTTGGGACTCCTCCAATGAGCAGTTCTTC
TRBD1,TRBJ1-5,TRBV2,few,CASSDSAGGYQPQHF,TGTGCCAGCAGTGATAGTGCAGGGGGGTATCAGCCCCAGCATTTT
TRBD2,TRBJ2-5,TRBV7-9,few,CASSAGTSGKETQYF,TGTGCCAGCAGCGCCGGGACTAGCGGAAAAGAGACCCAGTACTTC